These T cell receptor beta chains were read from a single sample in a study of T cell repertoires in cytomegalovirus infection. TCRdb passed the reads through MiXCR, listing each CDR3 protein once. Of around 450,000 distinct CDR3 sequences listed, 10% to 12% are singletons. Sequenced: PBMCs. All receptors come from a human donor in good health (CMV status not recorded). Some clones in this sample may be carry-over from other donors' samples. CDR3s include the opening cysteine and the closing phenylalanine or tryptophan. D genes are given only for firm matches. For some rows the clone size is stated as once, few or many, or as a class when expanded; others skip it.

v_call: TRBV2; clone_size: many; d_call: -; j_call: TRBJ2-3; cdr3_nt: TGTGCCAGCAGCCGGGACCCCACAGATACGCAGTATTTT; cdr3_aa: CASSRDPTDTQYF
v_call: TRBV14; clone_size: -; d_call: -; j_call: TRBJ2-1; cdr3_nt: TGTGCCAGCAGCCAAGGAGGGGGACTTGAGCAGTTCTTC; cdr3_aa: CASSQGGGLEQFF
v_call: TRBV6-1; clone_size: -; d_call: -; j_call: TRBJ1-2; cdr3_nt: TGTGCCAGCAGTGAATTTGGAGGACTCCTCTATGGCTACACCTTC; cdr3_aa: CASSEFGGLLYGYTF
v_call: TRBV7-9; clone_size: few; d_call: TRBD2; j_call: TRBJ2-1; cdr3_nt: TGTGCCAGCAGCTTCCGTCCAGCCGGGACTAGCGGGGGAAGCTCCTACAATGAGCAGTTCTTC; cdr3_aa: CASSFRPAGTSGGSSYNEQFF
v_call: TRBV30; clone_size: -; d_call: -; j_call: TRBJ2-7; cdr3_nt: TGTGCCTGGTTGGTCAGGGCCTACGAGCAGTACTTC; cdr3_aa: CAWLVRAYEQYF
v_call: TRBV11-2; clone_size: many; d_call: -; j_call: TRBJ2-5; cdr3_nt: TGTGCCAGCAGCTCCCTGGACAGCGAAGAGACCCAGTACTTC; cdr3_aa: CASSSLDSEETQYF
v_call: TRBV4-2; clone_size: once; d_call: -; j_call: TRBJ2-5; cdr3_nt: TGTGCCAGCAGCCAAGATTTGAGGCAAGAGACCCAGTACTTC; cdr3_aa: CASSQDLRQETQYF
v_call: TRBV2; clone_size: few; d_call: -; j_call: TRBJ1-2; cdr3_nt: TGTGCCAGCAGTGAATACGGAGATTATGGCTACACCTTC; cdr3_aa: CASSEYGDYGYTF
v_call: TRBV7-2; clone_size: many; d_call: -; j_call: TRBJ1-5; cdr3_nt: TGTGCCAGCAGCCCCTCCGGAGGGCCCCAGCATTTT; cdr3_aa: CASSPSGGPQHF
v_call: TRBV29-1; clone_size: -; d_call: -; j_call: TRBJ2-3; cdr3_nt: TGCAGCGTTGAACGGGGGACAGATACGCAGTATTTT; cdr3_aa: CSVERGTDTQYF
v_call: TRBV6-6; clone_size: many; d_call: -; j_call: TRBJ1-5; cdr3_nt: TGTGCCAGCAGTTACTCGGGGGGGACTCAGCCCCAGCATTTT; cdr3_aa: CASSYSGGTQPQHF
v_call: TRBV12-3/TRBV12-4; clone_size: many; d_call: -; j_call: TRBJ1-1; cdr3_nt: TGTGCCAGCAGCTTTGTGTACACTGAAGCTTTCTTT; cdr3_aa: CASSFVYTEAFF
v_call: TRBV18; clone_size: many; d_call: -; j_call: TRBJ2-5; cdr3_nt: TGTGCCAGCTCACGGGGGGAGCAGGAGACCCAGTACTTC; cdr3_aa: CASSRGEQETQYF
v_call: TRBV20-1; clone_size: -; d_call: TRBD2; j_call: TRBJ2-3; cdr3_nt: TGCAGTGCTGTACTAGCGGGAGTTTACAACACAGATACGCAGTATTTT; cdr3_aa: CSAVLAGVYNTDTQYF
v_call: TRBV7-2; clone_size: many; d_call: -; j_call: TRBJ2-6; cdr3_nt: TGTGCCAGCAACGACATCTCGGCCAACGTCCTGACTTTC; cdr3_aa: CASNDISANVLTF
v_call: TRBV6-6; clone_size: many; d_call: -; j_call: TRBJ1-1; cdr3_nt: TGTGCCAGCAGCACCTCGGGCGGGGGCCACACTGAAGCTTTCTTT; cdr3_aa: CASSTSGGGHTEAFF
v_call: TRBV20-1; clone_size: few; d_call: TRBD2; j_call: TRBJ2-7; cdr3_nt: TGCAGTGCTAGAGGGGTAGCGGGGAAGTACGAGCAGTACTTC; cdr3_aa: CSARGVAGKYEQYF
v_call: TRBV19; clone_size: many; d_call: TRBD2; j_call: TRBJ2-1; cdr3_nt: TGTGCCAGTACCCCCCCGGGACTAGCGGTTTACAATGAGCAGTTCTTC; cdr3_aa: CASTPPGLAVYNEQFF
v_call: TRBV12-3/TRBV12-4; clone_size: many; d_call: -; j_call: TRBJ2-5; cdr3_nt: TGTGCCAGCAGTTTAGCGTACAAACAAGAGACCCAGTACTTC; cdr3_aa: CASSLAYKQETQYF
v_call: TRBV6-1; clone_size: few; d_call: -; j_call: TRBJ2-2; cdr3_nt: TGTGCCAGCAGTGAATTGGGGTACGCCGGGGAGCTGTTTTTT; cdr3_aa: CASSELGYAGELFF
v_call: TRBV7-2; clone_size: many; d_call: -; j_call: TRBJ2-1; cdr3_nt: TGTGCCAGCAGCCTCAGACTCCTCAATGAGCAGTTCTTC; cdr3_aa: CASSLRLLNEQFF
v_call: TRBV12-3/TRBV12-4; clone_size: many; d_call: -; j_call: TRBJ2-7; cdr3_nt: TGTGCCAGCAGTTCCCCCTCGCGCGAGCAGTACTTC; cdr3_aa: CASSSPSREQYF
v_call: TRBV15; clone_size: many; d_call: -; j_call: TRBJ1-4; cdr3_nt: TGTGCCACCAGCAGAGATGCAGGAAGGGAAAAACTGTTTTTT; cdr3_aa: CATSRDAGREKLFF
v_call: TRBV20-1; clone_size: -; d_call: -; j_call: TRBJ2-7; cdr3_nt: TGCAGTGCTAGAGATGATTATATAGCGAGCCCCTATGGCTCCTACGAGCAGTACTTC; cdr3_aa: CSARDDYIASPYGSYEQYF
v_call: TRBV5-4; clone_size: many; d_call: TRBD2; j_call: TRBJ2-7; cdr3_nt: TGTGCCAGCAGCGTTAGCGGGAGGGCCCCCCACGAGCAGTACTTC; cdr3_aa: CASSVSGRAPHEQYF
v_call: TRBV4-2; clone_size: many; d_call: -; j_call: TRBJ1-2; cdr3_nt: TGTGCCAGCAGCCAAGATCCGAACCGGGTTAACACCTTC; cdr3_aa: CASSQDPNRVNTF
v_call: TRBV12-3/TRBV12-4; clone_size: many; d_call: TRBD1; j_call: TRBJ1-5; cdr3_nt: TGTGCCAGCAGTCCGGGGACAGGGCCGCCCCAGCATTTT; cdr3_aa: CASSPGTGPPQHF
v_call: TRBV12-3/TRBV12-4; clone_size: many; d_call: TRBD1; j_call: TRBJ1-5; cdr3_nt: TGTGCCAGCAGCGTCCTCGGACAGGGCAAACAGCCCCAGCATTTT; cdr3_aa: CASSVLGQGKQPQHF
v_call: TRBV4-2; clone_size: -; d_call: -; j_call: TRBJ2-5; cdr3_nt: TGTGCCAGCAGCCAAGAGAAATTGGCAACCCAGTACTTC; cdr3_aa: CASSQEKLATQYF
v_call: TRBV7-3; clone_size: few; d_call: TRBD2; j_call: TRBJ2-3; cdr3_nt: TGTGCCAGCAGCCCCGCCTCTAGCGGAGATACGCAGTATTTT; cdr3_aa: CASSPASSGDTQYF
v_call: TRBV27; clone_size: -; d_call: -; j_call: TRBJ2-5; cdr3_nt: TGTGCCAGCGGAGGGATGTCCCTTCATCAAGAGACCCAGTACTTC; cdr3_aa: CASGGMSLHQETQYF
v_call: TRBV9; clone_size: few; d_call: TRBD1; j_call: TRBJ2-7; cdr3_nt: TGTGCCAGCAGCGCTCGGGACAGATCCTACGAGCAGTACTTC; cdr3_aa: CASSARDRSYEQYF
v_call: TRBV7-9; clone_size: many; d_call: -; j_call: TRBJ2-1; cdr3_nt: TGTGCCAGCAGCTTGGGGGGAGGGGGCAGGAATGAGCAGTTCTTC; cdr3_aa: CASSLGGGGRNEQFF
v_call: TRBV9; clone_size: -; d_call: -; j_call: TRBJ1-3; cdr3_nt: TGTGCCAGCAGCGTAGAAGGCATCTCTGGAAACACCATATATTTT; cdr3_aa: CASSVEGISGNTIYF
v_call: TRBV20-1; clone_size: many; d_call: TRBD2; j_call: TRBJ2-1; cdr3_nt: TGCAGTGCTACGAGACTAGCGGGGGTTCGGAATGAGCAGTTCTTC; cdr3_aa: CSATRLAGVRNEQFF
v_call: TRBV7-2; clone_size: many; d_call: -; j_call: TRBJ1-2; cdr3_nt: TGTGCCAGCAGCTTACCCATCTATGGCTACACCTTC; cdr3_aa: CASSLPIYGYTF
v_call: TRBV28; clone_size: many; d_call: -; j_call: TRBJ1-6; cdr3_nt: TGTGCCAGCAGTTTATACCCGAGGGGTGACTATAATTCACCCCTCCACTTT; cdr3_aa: CASSLYPRGDYNSPLHF
v_call: TRBV15; clone_size: few; d_call: -; j_call: TRBJ1-1; cdr3_nt: TGTGCCACCAGCAGAGATCTTACCCCGAGAGCTTTCTTT; cdr3_aa: CATSRDLTPRAFF
v_call: TRBV18; clone_size: many; d_call: TRBD1; j_call: TRBJ1-2; cdr3_nt: TGTGCCAGCTCACCCCGTGACAGGGAACATGGCTACACCTTC; cdr3_aa: CASSPRDREHGYTF
v_call: TRBV28; clone_size: many; d_call: TRBD2; j_call: TRBJ2-2; cdr3_nt: TGTGCCAGCAGTTTATTGCGGGAGGGGAGTTACGGGGAGCTGTTTTTT; cdr3_aa: CASSLLREGSYGELFF
v_call: TRBV2; clone_size: many; d_call: -; j_call: TRBJ2-7; cdr3_nt: TGTGCCAGCACTCCTGGCAACTACGAGCAGTACTTC; cdr3_aa: CASTPGNYEQYF
v_call: TRBV20-1; clone_size: -; d_call: -; j_call: TRBJ1-5; cdr3_nt: TGCAGTGCTAGAGTTAGCGGAGATAGCAATCAGCCCCAGCATTTT; cdr3_aa: CSARVSGDSNQPQHF
v_call: TRBV15; clone_size: -; d_call: TRBD1; j_call: TRBJ1-1; cdr3_nt: TGTGCCACCAGCAGACAGGGACAGGTAGCCACTGAAGCTTTCTTT; cdr3_aa: CATSRQGQVATEAFF
v_call: TRBV6-1; clone_size: many; d_call: -; j_call: TRBJ2-7; cdr3_nt: TGTGCCAGCAGTGAGATGGGTGAGCAGTACTTC; cdr3_aa: CASSEMGEQYF
v_call: TRBV7-6; clone_size: many; d_call: TRBD2; j_call: TRBJ2-3; cdr3_nt: TGTGCCAGCAGCTTAGACAGGGCTACTAGCGGGATGCAGTATTTT; cdr3_aa: CASSLDRATSGMQYF
v_call: TRBV2; clone_size: few; d_call: TRBD2; j_call: TRBJ2-1; cdr3_nt: TGTGCCTTAAGACCGGGACAGGGAGAACCGGGACTAGCGGCCAATGAGCAGTTCTTC; cdr3_aa: CALRPGQGEPGLAANEQFF
v_call: TRBV6-6; clone_size: many; d_call: TRBD1; j_call: TRBJ2-3; cdr3_nt: TGTGCCAGCACCCTCGGACAGGGGGCTGGTACAGATACGCAGTATTTT; cdr3_aa: CASTLGQGAGTDTQYF
v_call: TRBV7-9; clone_size: many; d_call: -; j_call: TRBJ1-4; cdr3_nt: TGTGCCAGCAGCCCTTGGGCTAATGAAAAACTGTTTTTT; cdr3_aa: CASSPWANEKLFF
v_call: TRBV28; clone_size: many; d_call: TRBD1; j_call: TRBJ1-2; cdr3_nt: TGTGCCAGCAGTACTATAGGGGGAGGGGGCTACTATGGCTACACCTTC; cdr3_aa: CASSTIGGGGYYGYTF
v_call: TRBV20-1; clone_size: many; d_call: -; j_call: TRBJ1-4; cdr3_nt: TGCAGTGCTCCGCGGGGGGGAGGTAATGAAAAACTGTTTTTT; cdr3_aa: CSAPRGGGNEKLFF
v_call: TRBV20-1; clone_size: -; d_call: -; j_call: TRBJ1-1; cdr3_nt: TGCAGTCTTCAGGGAGACACTGAAGCTTTCTTT; cdr3_aa: CSLQGDTEAFF
v_call: TRBV28; clone_size: many; d_call: -; j_call: TRBJ1-6; cdr3_nt: TGTGCCAGCAGTTTAGAAGGGACGGTCGGGTCACCCCTCCACTTT; cdr3_aa: CASSLEGTVGSPLHF
v_call: TRBV11-1; clone_size: many; d_call: -; j_call: TRBJ2-5; cdr3_nt: TGTGCCAGCAGCTCAATGACAGTTCAAGAGACCCAGTACTTC; cdr3_aa: CASSSMTVQETQYF
v_call: TRBV20-1; clone_size: few; d_call: -; j_call: TRBJ2-7; cdr3_nt: TGCAGTGCTAGTTACGGCCTGGGGAGCTCCTACGAGCAGTACTTC; cdr3_aa: CSASYGLGSSYEQYF
v_call: TRBV5-6; clone_size: many; d_call: -; j_call: TRBJ1-4; cdr3_nt: TGTGCCAGCACCCCGAGTCTTGGGGGCGGGAATGAAAAACTGTTTTTT; cdr3_aa: CASTPSLGGGNEKLFF
v_call: TRBV29-1; clone_size: few; d_call: TRBD1; j_call: TRBJ1-5; cdr3_nt: TGCAGCGTTGGACTGGGACAGGGGAGTCCCCAGCATTTT; cdr3_aa: CSVGLGQGSPQHF
v_call: TRBV7-6; clone_size: many; d_call: -; j_call: TRBJ1-5; cdr3_nt: TGTGCCAGCAGCTCTACCTCGGGGCCTATTGAGCCCCAGCATTTT; cdr3_aa: CASSSTSGPIEPQHF
v_call: TRBV29-1; clone_size: -; d_call: -; j_call: TRBJ2-7; cdr3_nt: TGCAGCGTTGTTACAGGGAGCTCCTACGAGCAGTACTTC; cdr3_aa: CSVVTGSSYEQYF
v_call: TRBV24-1; clone_size: many; d_call: -; j_call: TRBJ2-2; cdr3_nt: TGTGCCACCAGTGAGGGGAACACCGGGGAGCTGTTTTTT; cdr3_aa: CATSEGNTGELFF